The 14 T cell receptor beta chains in this list originate from one sample, sequenced in a study of T cell responses to AZD1222 COVID-19 vaccine. Here immunoSEQ multiplex PCR was the method, and the copy in TCRdb shows in-frame clones only, minus some. The table records tens of thousands of clones, around nine tenths of them present only once. The sequencing here drew on peripheral blood, taken on day 0 of AZD1222 vaccination. These TCRs come from an adult in good health.

The chain carries TRBV6-5 and TRBJ1-3; no firm D call. Germline-derived CDR1 and CDR2 are MNHEY and SVGAGI. The CDR3 contains 15 residues. Trimming took 6 bases from V and 2 from J, leaving 14 bases between them. The CDR3 DNA sequence: TGTGCCAGCAGCCTCGAAGATAGTGCTGGAAACACCATATATTTT. Translation: CASSLEDSAGNTIYF.

This chain uses TRBV30 with TRBJ2-2; 7 positions agree with TRBD1. The germline V gene encodes CDR1 GTSNPN and CDR2 SVGIG (reference sequence). V trimming: 4 bases; J trimming: 6 bases; junction bases outside the gene matches: 11. There are 15 residues in the CDR3. CDR3 coding DNA: TGTGCCTGGAAGAAGGGGGCTTTCGTCCCCGGGGAGCTGTTTTTT. This translates into CAWKKGAFVPGELFF.

V is TRBV7-6 and J is TRBJ1-1; D perhaps matches TRBD1 (6 bases). V was shortened by 5 bases and J by 5 bases, with 27 bases between the two germline ends. The CDR3 consists of 18 residues. The germline CDR1 and CDR2 sequences are SGHVS and FNYEAQ. The CDR3 DNA is TGTGCCAGCAGCCGGCGGATAACAGGGCCCGTAGAAACGACTGAAGCTTTCTTT. It translates to CASSRRITGPVETTEAFF.

Worth noting for this clone: This specimen includes other DNA sequences encoding the same CDR3. V is TRBV4-1 and J is TRBJ2-7; D gene ambiguous. The V and J ends lost 3 bases and 2 bases respectively, with 8 bases between them. From germline, CDR1 is MGHRA and CDR2 YSYEKL. CDR3 size: 13 residues. CDR3 coding DNA: TGCGCCAGCAGCCAGGATAATCCCTACGAGCAGTACTTC. Residues: CASSQDNPYEQYF.

The CDR3 here is CASSVGPEVSPLHF. The DNA of the CDR3 is TGTGCCAGCAGCGTAGGTCCCGAAGTATCACCCCTCCACTTT. The chain combines TRBV9 with TRBJ1-6; D is unresolved. Trimming pared 0 bases from V and 10 bases from J, leaving 11 bases between. From germline, CDR1 is SGDLS and CDR2 YYNGEE. This CDR3 has 14 amino acids. Complete variable domain (other parts from reference TRBV9 and TRBJ1-6): DSGVTQTPKHLITATGQRVTLRCSPRSGDLSVYWYQQSLDQGLQFLIQYYNGEERAKGNILERFSAQQFPDLHSELNLSSLELGDSALYFCASSVGPEVSPLHFGNGTRLTVT.

The genes are TRBV16 and TRBJ1-6, with D possibly being TRBD1 (6 bases). Germline lookup yields CDR1 KGHSY and CDR2 FQNENV. This CDR3 is built from 15 residues. The ends were cut back, 0 bases at V and 10 bases at J, with 13 bases in the middle. CDR3 DNA sequence: TGTGCCAGCAGCCAATCGCGCAGGGGAGCCTCACCCCTCCACTTT. Its translation is CASSQSRRGASPLHF.

The CDR3 here is CSASGTQYF. The CDR3 DNA is TGCAGTGCTTCGGGGACCCAGTACTTC. The chain joins TRBV20-1 to TRBJ2-5; no firm D call. The germline CDR1 and CDR2 sequences are DFQATT and SNEGSKA (reference sequence). The CDR3 is 9 amino acids. Between the trimmed V and J ends, which lost 5 bases and 7 bases, there was a span of 5 bases.

The V and J genes are TRBV19 and TRBJ1-2; D perhaps matches TRBD1 (5 bases). CDR3 length: 14 amino acids. The germline CDR1 and CDR2 sequences are LNHDA and SQIVND (reference sequence). V dropped 5 bases and J dropped 7 bases, with 17 bases sitting between them. The DNA for the CDR3 is TGTGCCAGTAGTGAAGGACACGGCAGAACTGGCTACACCTTC. It yields the protein CASSEGHGRTGYTF.

This clone was picked up one time. The gene calls are TRBV7-9 and TRBJ2-1, with 8 bases lining up with TRBD2. In germline, CDR1 is SEHNR, CDR2 FQNEAQ (reference sequence). This CDR3 has 16 residues. J gave up 5 bases and V 5 bases, and 11 bases lay outside the gene matches. This chain's CDR3 is CASSRSGAGADNEQFF. CDR3 nucleotide sequence: TGTGCCAGCAGCCGAAGCGGAGCGGGGGCCGACAATGAGCAGTTCTTC.

This clone was seen a handful of times. The V and J genes are TRBV6-2 or TRBV6-3 and TRBJ2-2, with 11 bases lining up with TRBD2. Looked up from germline, CDR1 is MNHEY and CDR2 is SVGEGT. This CDR3 has 15 residues. V dropped 5 bases and J dropped 3; count of bases not matched to a gene: 2. In DNA, the CDR3 is TGTGCCAGCAGTCTGACTAGCGGGGACACCGGGGAGCTGTTTTTT. Protein sequence: CASSLTSGDTGELFF.

This clone was seen a single time. V gene TRBV5-6 combines with J gene TRBJ1-4, with D hard to call. Germline-derived CDR1 and CDR2 are SGHDT and YYEEEE. Trimming pared 0 bases from V and 4 bases from J, leaving 10 bases between. There are 15 residues in the CDR3. The CDR3 protein is CASSLGRAFNEKLFF. CDR3 in DNA: TGTGCCAGCAGCTTGGGAAGGGCGTTTAATGAAAAACTGTTTTTT.

This chain links TRBV6-6 with TRBJ2-2; D unresolved. CDR1 MNHNY and CDR2 SVGAGI come from the germline V gene (reference sequence). The CDR3 length is 10 residues. The V and J ends lost 5 bases and 8 bases respectively, with 3 bases between them. This chain's CDR3 is CASSVGELFF. The CDR3, as DNA: TGTGCCAGCAGTGTAGGGGAGCTGTTTTTT.

The rearrangement uses TRBV19 and TRBJ1-1; D is possibly TRBD1 (5 bases). The V end was cut by 10 bases, the J end by 5 bases, with 11 bases between. Germline values: CDR1 LNHDA, CDR2 SQIVND (reference sequence). CDR3 length equals 11 residues. The CDR3 here is CATTAQTEAFF. The CDR3 DNA sequence: TGTGCCACGACAGCCCAAACTGAAGCTTTCTTT.

V and J are TRBV7-9 and TRBJ2-3; 8 bases fit TRBD2. The length of the CDR3 is 16 residues. J was trimmed by 2 bases and V by 5 bases; bases with no gene match: 9. Germline V gives CDR1 SEHNR, CDR2 FQNEAQ (reference sequence). Written as DNA, the CDR3 is TGTGCCAGCAGCCTGGGGGTAGCGGGATTCACAGATACGCAGTATTTT. Translating gives CASSLGVAGFTDTQYF.